This is a list of T cell receptor beta chains from one sample in a study of Ad26.COV2.S vaccination and SARS-CoV-2 variants. Assay: immunoSEQ multiplex PCR; the TCRdb copy retains only in-frame clones and omits some. The sample consists of hundreds of thousands of clones, over 75% of them appearing once. This material consisted of peripheral blood, taken in a trial of Ad26.COV2.S vaccine versus placebo. These receptors came from a person aged 18-60 years who received the Ad26.COV2.S COVID-19 vaccine or a placebo. Each CDR3 is given with its conserved first and last residue. The order of the fields is clone size, V gene, J gene, D gene, CDR3 DNA, CDR3 protein. The D gene is left open where the match is weak. Size is omitted from some rows. Given values are once, few, many or a class for expanded clones.

NA	TRBV5-5	TRBJ2-7	NA	TGTGCCAGCAGCTTGACTAGTTGGGAGCAGTACTTC	CASSLTSWEQYF
few	TRBV2	TRBJ2-1	TRBD1	TGTGCCAGCAGTTCGGACAGGGGACGGGAGCAGTTCTTC	CASSSDRGREQFF
NA	TRBV7-2	TRBJ2-5	NA	TGTGCCAGCAGCTTAATCGGCAGCTACCAAGAGACCCAGTACTTC	CASSLIGSYQETQYF
NA	TRBV18	TRBJ2-7	TRBD2	TGTGCCAGCTCGCCGACTAGCGAAAGCTCCTACGAGCAGTACTTC	CASSPTSESSYEQYF
NA	TRBV7-8	TRBJ1-2	TRBD1	TGTGCCAGCAGCTTAGAAGGACAGGGACTTAACTATGGCTACACCTTC	CASSLEGQGLNYGYTF
NA	TRBV6-5	TRBJ2-7	TRBD1	TGTGCCAGCAACCTGGACAGGGGGCGGTACGAGCAGTACTTC	CASNLDRGRYEQYF
NA	TRBV7-7	TRBJ2-5	TRBD2	TGTGCCAGCAGCCCAGACGGGCGGGAGGGAACCCACTTC	CASSPDGREGTHF
NA	TRBV30	TRBJ2-5	NA	TGTGCCTGGAGTCGGAGGGGGGGGCCAGAGACCCAGTACTTC	CAWSRRGGPETQYF
NA	TRBV12-5	TRBJ2-1	TRBD2	TGTGCTAGTGGTTTGGTACAAATAGCGGGAGCCTACAATGAGCAGTTCTTC	CASGLVQIAGAYNEQFF
NA	TRBV3-1/TRBV3-2	TRBJ1-1	NA	TGTGCCAGCAGCTCACAGGGAAGTCACACTGAAGCTTTCTTT	CASSSQGSHTEAFF
NA	TRBV5-5	TRBJ2-1	TRBD1	TGTGCCAGCAGCCCTGTCAGACAGGGGGCTTTCTACAATGAGCAGTTCTTC	CASSPVRQGAFYNEQFF
once	TRBV25-1	TRBJ2-1	TRBD2	TGTGCCAGCAGCCGAGCGGGGGGCGCCCCTGGAATGGAGCAGTTCTTC	CASSRAGGAPGMEQFF
NA	TRBV28	TRBJ2-7	TRBD1	TGTGCCAGCAGTTTCGGGACAGCCTACGAGCAGTACTTC	CASSFGTAYEQYF
NA	TRBV4-1	TRBJ1-1	NA	TGCGCCAGCAGCCAGGTGATTGCAGGGTCCTCGAGTGAAGCTTTCTTT	CASSQVIAGSSSEAFF
few	TRBV6-2/TRBV6-3	TRBJ2-7	NA	TGTGCCAGCAGTTACGGTGGAGGGAGATACGAGCAGTACTTC	CASSYGGGRYEQYF
NA	TRBV2	TRBJ2-1	NA	TGTGCCAGCAGTGGGTGGGGTAGCTCCTACAATGAGCAGTTCTTC	CASSGWGSSYNEQFF
NA	TRBV5-1	TRBJ1-3	NA	TGCGCCAGCAGCTTGGAAGGGTCTGGAAACACCATATATTTT	CASSLEGSGNTIYF
NA	TRBV5-1	TRBJ1-4	TRBD1	TGCGCCAGCAGCCCGACCCCCGACAGGGAACTGTTTTTT	CASSPTPDRELFF
NA	TRBV5-1	TRBJ2-5	NA	TGCGCCAGCAGGGCCAGGAACGGAGAGACCCAGTACTTC	CASRARNGETQYF
once	TRBV3-1/TRBV3-2	TRBJ2-3	NA	TGTGCCAGCAGCCGAGGGACTCGGGTTAGCACAGATACGCAGTATTTT	CASSRGTRVSTDTQYF
NA	TRBV29-1	TRBJ1-5	NA	TGCAGCGTCCTAACCTCAGGGGATCAGCCCCAGCATTTT	CSVLTSGDQPQHF
NA	TRBV2	TRBJ1-6	NA	TGTGCCAGCAGGGGCCACCCGGACAATTCACCCCTCCACTTT	CASRGHPDNSPLHF
NA	TRBV30	TRBJ2-3	NA	TGTGCCTGGAGTGGGCTAGCCACAGATACGCAGTATTTT	CAWSGLATDTQYF
once	TRBV3-1/TRBV3-2	TRBJ2-3	TRBD2	TGTGCCAGCAGCCAAGTTGCCTCTAGCGGGCGCACAGATACGCAGTATTTT	CASSQVASSGRTDTQYF
NA	TRBV11-2	TRBJ1-4	NA	TGTGCCAGCAGCTTAGATCTCTGGGGAGTGGGTGAAAAACTGTTTTTT	CASSLDLWGVGEKLFF
few	TRBV19	TRBJ1-6	NA	TGTGCCAGTAGTACTGGGGGTTCGGGTTCACCCCTCCACTTT	CASSTGGSGSPLHF
NA	TRBV18	TRBJ1-2	NA	TGTGCCAGCTCACCACGACCGGCCGCTAGGGACGCGGCTGGCTACACCTTC	CASSPRPAARDAAGYTF
NA	TRBV25-1	TRBJ1-2	NA	TGTGCCAGCAGTGCGGGGGCGAGCTATGGCTACACCTTC	CASSAGASYGYTF
NA	TRBV27	TRBJ2-1	TRBD2	TGTGCCAGCAGTTTCTTAGCGGGGAGCTCCTACAATGAGCAGTTCTTC	CASSFLAGSSYNEQFF
NA	TRBV5-1	TRBJ2-7	NA	TGCGCCAGCAGCTTGCTGGGGCAGGGCTCCTACGAGCAGTACTTC	CASSLLGQGSYEQYF
NA	TRBV29-1	TRBJ1-1	NA	TGCAGCGAAACCAGATACATGAACACTGAAGCTTTCTTT	CSETRYMNTEAFF
NA	TRBV3-1/TRBV3-2	TRBJ1-6	TRBD1	TGTGCCAGCAGCCCCTGGGACAGCAATTCACCCCTCCACTTT	CASSPWDSNSPLHF
few	TRBV6-6	TRBJ2-7	TRBD2	TGTGCCAGCAAATCGGACGGGGGGAACGAGCAGTACTTC	CASKSDGGNEQYF
NA	TRBV2	TRBJ2-2	NA	TGTGCCAGCAGTGGACAGAGCGGGGAGCTGTTTTTT	CASSGQSGELFF
NA	TRBV3-1/TRBV3-2	TRBJ2-3	NA	TGTGCCAGCAGCCATCCGGGGGGCCTTGCAGATACGCAGTATTTT	CASSHPGGLADTQYF
few	TRBV2	TRBJ1-5	NA	TGTGCCAGCAGTGCTACTGGGGGTGGGAGACAGCCCCAGCATTTT	CASSATGGGRQPQHF
NA	TRBV7-6	TRBJ1-1	TRBD1	TGTGCCAGCAGCTTAGGCCCACAGGGGACGATCCCGAACACTGAAGCTTTCTTT	CASSLGPQGTIPNTEAFF
once	TRBV29-1	TRBJ1-2	NA	TGCAGCGTTGTTTGGGGGGCCTATGGCTACACCTTC	CSVVWGAYGYTF
NA	TRBV7-9	TRBJ2-7	NA	TGTGCCAGCAGCTCAGGGACGTTCAACGAGCAGTACTTC	CASSSGTFNEQYF
NA	TRBV9	TRBJ1-1	NA	TGTGCCAGCAGCGTAGGGATGAACACTGAAGCTTTCTTT	CASSVGMNTEAFF
NA	TRBV9	TRBJ1-3	NA	TGTGCCAGCAGCCCTTCTCGGGGTTTTTTCTCTGGAAACACCATATATTTT	CASSPSRGFFSGNTIYF
NA	TRBV2	TRBJ1-2	NA	TGTGCCAGCAGTGCAGGACTCTATGGCTACACCTTC	CASSAGLYGYTF
NA	TRBV28	TRBJ1-1	NA	TGTGCCAGCAGTTTGTGGGGGCAGGGTCCAGCTTTCTTT	CASSLWGQGPAFF
NA	TRBV10-2	TRBJ2-7	NA	TGCGCCAGCAGTGATTTTTGGACTTCCTACGAGCAGTACTTC	CASSDFWTSYEQYF
NA	TRBV9	TRBJ1-2	NA	TGTGCCAGCAGCGTAGACGGGACCTATGGCTACACCTTC	CASSVDGTYGYTF
NA	TRBV10-3	TRBJ2-7	TRBD1	TGTGCCATCAGCCGGACAGGGGTGAACGAGCAGTACTTC	CAISRTGVNEQYF
NA	TRBV19	TRBJ2-1	NA	TGTGCCAGTAGTATAGATAAGGACAGTTCGACGGAGCAGTTCTTC	CASSIDKDSSTEQFF
NA	TRBV27	TRBJ1-1	TRBD1	TGTGCCAGCAGTTTAATAGGACAGGGGGCCCACGGACTCACTGAAGCTTTCTTT	CASSLIGQGAHGLTEAFF
NA	TRBV2	TRBJ2-3	NA	TGTGCCAACCTCCGGGACGCGGGAGATACGCAGTATTTT	CANLRDAGDTQYF
NA	TRBV6-5	TRBJ2-7	TRBD2	TGTGCCAGCAGTTATGGGACTAGCGTCTCCTACGAGCAGTACTTC	CASSYGTSVSYEQYF
NA	TRBV29-1	TRBJ2-7	NA	TGCAGCGTTGAAGGGCGGAGTTACCCTTTCGAGCAGTACTTC	CSVEGRSYPFEQYF
NA	TRBV2	TRBJ2-7	TRBD2	TGTGCCAGCATTGAGACTAGCGGGGTCTACGAGCAGTACTTC	CASIETSGVYEQYF
few	TRBV28	TRBJ1-2	TRBD1	TGTGCCAGCAGTTTGACAGGGATGGGCTATGGCTACACCTTC	CASSLTGMGYGYTF